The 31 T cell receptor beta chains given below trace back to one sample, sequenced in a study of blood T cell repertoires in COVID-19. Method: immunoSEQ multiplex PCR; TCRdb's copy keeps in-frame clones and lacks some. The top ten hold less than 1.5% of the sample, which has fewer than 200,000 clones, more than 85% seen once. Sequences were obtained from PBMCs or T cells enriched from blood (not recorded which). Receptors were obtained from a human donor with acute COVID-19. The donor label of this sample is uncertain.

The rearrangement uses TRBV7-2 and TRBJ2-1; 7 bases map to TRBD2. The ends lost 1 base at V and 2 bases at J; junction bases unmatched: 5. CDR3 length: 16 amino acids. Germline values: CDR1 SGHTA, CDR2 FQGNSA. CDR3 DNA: TGTGCCAGCAGCTTAGGCGGGGGTGGCGCCTACAATGAGCAGTTCTTC. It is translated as CASSLGGGGAYNEQFF.

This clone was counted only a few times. CDR3 in DNA: TGCAGCGTTGAAGGGTCCCAGGTAGAAGCTTTCTTT. It yields the protein CSVEGSQVEAFF. The chain employs TRBV29-1 and TRBJ1-1; D not certain. The CDR3 contains 12 residues. Germline V gene sequence: CDR1 SQVTM, CDR2 ANQGSEA. With 1 base removed from V and 8 bases from J, the gap between germline ends came to 11 bases.

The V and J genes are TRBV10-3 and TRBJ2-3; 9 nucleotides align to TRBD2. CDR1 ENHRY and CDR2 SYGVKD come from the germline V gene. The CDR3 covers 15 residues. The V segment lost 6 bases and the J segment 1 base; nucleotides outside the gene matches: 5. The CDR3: CAIRSSGDRTDTQYF. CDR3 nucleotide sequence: TGTGCCATCAGGTCTAGCGGGGATCGCACAGATACGCAGTATTTT.

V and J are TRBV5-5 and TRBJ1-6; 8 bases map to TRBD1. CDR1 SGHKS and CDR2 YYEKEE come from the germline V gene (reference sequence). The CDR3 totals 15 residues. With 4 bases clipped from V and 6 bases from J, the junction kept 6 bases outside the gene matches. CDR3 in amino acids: CASSPAGGINSPLHF. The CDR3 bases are TGTGCCAGCAGCCCGGCAGGGGGCATTAATTCACCCCTCCACTTT.

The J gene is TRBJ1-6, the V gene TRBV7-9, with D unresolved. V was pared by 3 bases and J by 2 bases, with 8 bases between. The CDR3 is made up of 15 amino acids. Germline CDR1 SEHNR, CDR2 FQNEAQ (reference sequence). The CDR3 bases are TGTGCCAGCAGCTTGGACGGGGCCTATAATTCACCCCTCCACTTT. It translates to CASSLDGAYNSPLHF.

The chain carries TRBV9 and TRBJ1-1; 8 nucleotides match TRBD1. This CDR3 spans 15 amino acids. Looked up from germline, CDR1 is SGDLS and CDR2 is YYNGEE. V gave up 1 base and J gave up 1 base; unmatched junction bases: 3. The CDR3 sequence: CASSVSGGANTEAFF. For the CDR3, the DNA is TGTGCCAGCAGCGTATCAGGGGGCGCGAACACTGAAGCTTTCTTT.

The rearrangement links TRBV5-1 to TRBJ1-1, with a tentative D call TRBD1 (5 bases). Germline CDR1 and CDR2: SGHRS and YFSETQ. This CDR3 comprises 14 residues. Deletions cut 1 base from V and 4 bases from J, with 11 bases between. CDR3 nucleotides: TGCGCCAGCAGCTTGAAGGGGACTTTCACTGAAGCTTTCTTT. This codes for CASSLKGTFTEAFF.

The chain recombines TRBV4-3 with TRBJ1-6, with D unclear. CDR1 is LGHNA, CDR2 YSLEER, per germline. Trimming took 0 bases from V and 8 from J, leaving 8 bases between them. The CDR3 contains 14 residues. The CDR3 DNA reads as TGCGCCAGCAGCCAAGATGGTCGGGATTCACCCCTCCACTTT. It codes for CASSQDGRDSPLHF.

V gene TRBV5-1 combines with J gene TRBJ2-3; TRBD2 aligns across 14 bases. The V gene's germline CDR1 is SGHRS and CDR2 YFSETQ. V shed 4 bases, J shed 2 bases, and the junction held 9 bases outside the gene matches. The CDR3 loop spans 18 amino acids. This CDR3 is CASSHGPTSGGATDTQYF. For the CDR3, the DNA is TGCGCCAGCAGCCACGGGCCGACTAGCGGGGGGGCCACAGATACGCAGTATTTT.

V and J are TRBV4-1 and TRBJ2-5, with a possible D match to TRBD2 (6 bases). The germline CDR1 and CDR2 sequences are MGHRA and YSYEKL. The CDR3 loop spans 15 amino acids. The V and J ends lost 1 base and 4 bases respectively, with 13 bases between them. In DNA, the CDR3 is TGCGCCAGCAGCCAAGGTGGAGCGGGTATAGAGACCCAGTACTTC. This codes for CASSQGGAGIETQYF.

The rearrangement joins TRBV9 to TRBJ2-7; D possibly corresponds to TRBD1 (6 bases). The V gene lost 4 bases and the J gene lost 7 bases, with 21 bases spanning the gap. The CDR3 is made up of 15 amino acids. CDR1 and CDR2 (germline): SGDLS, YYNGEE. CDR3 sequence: CASSPGTNKLGEQYF. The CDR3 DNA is TGTGCCAGCAGCCCCGGGACAAACAAACTAGGGGAGCAGTACTTC.

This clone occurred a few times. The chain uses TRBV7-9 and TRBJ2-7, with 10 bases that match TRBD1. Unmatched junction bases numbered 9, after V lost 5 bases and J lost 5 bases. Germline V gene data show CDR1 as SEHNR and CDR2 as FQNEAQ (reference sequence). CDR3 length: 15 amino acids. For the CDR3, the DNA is TGTGCCAGCAGCGACCCCGGGACAGGGGACCACGAGCAGTACTTC. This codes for CASSDPGTGDHEQYF.

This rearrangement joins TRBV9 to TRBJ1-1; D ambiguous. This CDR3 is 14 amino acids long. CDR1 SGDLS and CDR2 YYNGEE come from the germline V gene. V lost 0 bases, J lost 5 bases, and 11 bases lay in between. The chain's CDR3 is CASSVDVGLTEAFF. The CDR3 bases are TGTGCCAGCAGCGTAGATGTGGGCCTGACTGAAGCTTTCTTT.

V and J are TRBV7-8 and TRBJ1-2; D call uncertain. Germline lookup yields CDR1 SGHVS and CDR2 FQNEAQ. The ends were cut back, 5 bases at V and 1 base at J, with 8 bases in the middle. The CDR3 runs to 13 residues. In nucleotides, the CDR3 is TGTGCCAGCAGCCCCACAGTTAACTATGGCTACACCTTC. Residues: CASSPTVNYGYTF.

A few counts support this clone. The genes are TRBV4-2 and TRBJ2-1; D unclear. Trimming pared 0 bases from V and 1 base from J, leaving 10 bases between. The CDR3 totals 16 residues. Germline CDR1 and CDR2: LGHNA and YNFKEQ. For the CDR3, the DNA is TGTGCCAGCAGCCAAGAAGAAGCGTCGTCCTACAATGAGCAGTTCTTC. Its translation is CASSQEEASSYNEQFF.

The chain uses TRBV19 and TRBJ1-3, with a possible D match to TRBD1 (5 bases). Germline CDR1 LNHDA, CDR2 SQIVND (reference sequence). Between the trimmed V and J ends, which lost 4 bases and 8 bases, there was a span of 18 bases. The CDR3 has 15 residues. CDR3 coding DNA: TGTGCCAGTAGTAGGAGGGGCTCCAGCGAGGACACCATATATTTT. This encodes CASSRRGSSEDTIYF.

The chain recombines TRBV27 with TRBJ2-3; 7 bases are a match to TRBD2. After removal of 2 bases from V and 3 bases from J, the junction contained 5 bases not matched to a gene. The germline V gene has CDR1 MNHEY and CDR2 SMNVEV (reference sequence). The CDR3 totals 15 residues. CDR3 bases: TGTGCCAGCAGTTTAGGTAGCGGGCGTACAGATACGCAGTATTTT. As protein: CASSLGSGRTDTQYF.

The CDR3 protein is CASSQRGTSGGYNEQFF. The CDR3 DNA reads TGCGCCAGCAGCCAAAGGGGGACTAGCGGGGGGTACAATGAGCAGTTCTTC. This chain links TRBV4-1 with TRBJ2-1; TRBD2 agrees at 15 bases. The trim removed 2 bases at V and 4 bases at J, leaving 3 bases unmatched. This CDR3 spans 17 amino acids. CDR1 is MGHRA and CDR2 is YSYEKL in the germline V gene.

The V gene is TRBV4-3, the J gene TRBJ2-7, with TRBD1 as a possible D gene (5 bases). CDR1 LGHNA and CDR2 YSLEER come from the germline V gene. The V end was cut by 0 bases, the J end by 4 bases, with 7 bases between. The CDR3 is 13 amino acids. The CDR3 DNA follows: TGCGCCAGCAGCCAAGACAGGGCGTACGAGCAGTACTTC. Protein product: CASSQDRAYEQYF.

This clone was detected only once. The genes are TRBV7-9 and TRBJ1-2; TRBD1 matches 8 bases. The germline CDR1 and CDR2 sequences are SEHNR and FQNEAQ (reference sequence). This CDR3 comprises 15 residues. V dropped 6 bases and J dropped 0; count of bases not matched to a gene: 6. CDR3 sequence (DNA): TGTGCCAGCAGGTATCAGACAGGGGCTAACTATGGCTACACCTTC. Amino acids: CASRYQTGANYGYTF.

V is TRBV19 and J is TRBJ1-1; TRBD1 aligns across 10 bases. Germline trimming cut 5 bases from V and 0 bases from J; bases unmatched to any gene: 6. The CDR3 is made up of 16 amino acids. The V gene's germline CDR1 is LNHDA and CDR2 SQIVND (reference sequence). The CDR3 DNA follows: TGTGCCAGTAGTGTAGGGACAGGGGTTATGAACACTGAAGCTTTCTTT. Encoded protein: CASSVGTGVMNTEAFF. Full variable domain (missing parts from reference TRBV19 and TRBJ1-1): DGGITQSPKYLFRKEGQNVTLSCEQNLNHDAMYWYRQDPGQGLRLIYYSQIVNDFQKGDIAEGYSVSREKKESFPLTVTSAQKNPTAFYLCASSVGTGVMNTEAFFGQGTRLTVV.

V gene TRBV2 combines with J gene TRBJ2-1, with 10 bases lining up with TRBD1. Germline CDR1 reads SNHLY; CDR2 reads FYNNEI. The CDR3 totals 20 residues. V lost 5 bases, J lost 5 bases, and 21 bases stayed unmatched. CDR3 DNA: TGTGCCAGCAGTATACCGGGACAGGGGTTCGCGGTTTACTATGACAATGAGCAGTTCTTC. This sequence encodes CASSIPGQGFAVYYDNEQFF.

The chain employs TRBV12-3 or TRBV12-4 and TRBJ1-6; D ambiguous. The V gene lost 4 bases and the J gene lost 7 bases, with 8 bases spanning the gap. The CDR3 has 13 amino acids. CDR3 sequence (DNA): TGTGCCAGCAGTTCCCCAGGCAATTCACCCCTCCACTTT. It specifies CASSSPGNSPLHF.

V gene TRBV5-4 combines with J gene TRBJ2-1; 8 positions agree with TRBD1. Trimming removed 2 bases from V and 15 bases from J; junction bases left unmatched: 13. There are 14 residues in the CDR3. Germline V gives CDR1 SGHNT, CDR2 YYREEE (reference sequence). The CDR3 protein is CASSFRGQGRDRFF. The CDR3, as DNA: TGTGCCAGCAGCTTCCGTGGACAGGGCAGGGATCGGTTCTTC.

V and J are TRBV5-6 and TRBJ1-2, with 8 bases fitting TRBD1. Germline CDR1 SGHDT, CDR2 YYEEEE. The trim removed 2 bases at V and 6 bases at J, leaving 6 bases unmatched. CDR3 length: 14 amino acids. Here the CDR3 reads CASSFVDRVDGYTF. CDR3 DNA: TGTGCCAGCAGCTTTGTGGACAGGGTGGATGGCTACACCTTC.

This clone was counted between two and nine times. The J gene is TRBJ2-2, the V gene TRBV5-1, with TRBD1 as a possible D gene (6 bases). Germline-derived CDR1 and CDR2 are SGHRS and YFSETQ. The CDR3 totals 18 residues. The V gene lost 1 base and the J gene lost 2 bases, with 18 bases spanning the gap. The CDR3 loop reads CASSLIGFGQTNTGELFF. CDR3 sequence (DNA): TGCGCCAGCAGCTTGATCGGCTTTGGACAGACAAACACCGGGGAGCTGTTTTTT.

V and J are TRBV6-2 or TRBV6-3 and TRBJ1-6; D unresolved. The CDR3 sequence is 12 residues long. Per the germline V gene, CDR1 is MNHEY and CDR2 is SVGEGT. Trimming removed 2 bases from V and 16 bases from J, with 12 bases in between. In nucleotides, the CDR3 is TGTGCCAGCAGTTACAAGGACTCCCTGCTCCACTTT. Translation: CASSYKDSLLHF.

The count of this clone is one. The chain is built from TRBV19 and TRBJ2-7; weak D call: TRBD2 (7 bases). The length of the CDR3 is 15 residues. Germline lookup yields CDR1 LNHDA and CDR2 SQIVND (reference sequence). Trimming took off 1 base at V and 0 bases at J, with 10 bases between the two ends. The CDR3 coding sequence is TGTGCCAGTAGTATAGCGGGGGGCTCCTCCTACGAGCAGTACTTC. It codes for CASSIAGGSSYEQYF.

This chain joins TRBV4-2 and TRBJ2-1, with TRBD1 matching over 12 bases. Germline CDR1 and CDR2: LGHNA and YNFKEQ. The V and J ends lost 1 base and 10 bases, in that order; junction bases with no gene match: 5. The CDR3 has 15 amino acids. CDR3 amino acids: CASSQGGTGGREQFF. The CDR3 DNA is TGTGCCAGCAGCCAAGGGGGGACAGGGGGCAGGGAGCAGTTCTTC.

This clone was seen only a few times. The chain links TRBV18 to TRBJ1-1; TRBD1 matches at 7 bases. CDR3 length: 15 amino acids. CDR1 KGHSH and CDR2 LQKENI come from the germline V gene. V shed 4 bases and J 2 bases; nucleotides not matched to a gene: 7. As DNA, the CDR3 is TGTGCCAGCTCACTGCTCCACAGGGGAAACACTGAAGCTTTCTTT. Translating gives CASSLLHRGNTEAFF.

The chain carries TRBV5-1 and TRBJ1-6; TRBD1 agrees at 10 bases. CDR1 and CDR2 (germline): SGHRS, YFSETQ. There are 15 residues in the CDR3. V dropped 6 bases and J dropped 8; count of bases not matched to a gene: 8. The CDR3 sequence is CASKGQGLSDSPLHF. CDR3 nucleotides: TGCGCCAGCAAGGGACAGGGGCTCTCGGATTCACCCCTCCACTTT.